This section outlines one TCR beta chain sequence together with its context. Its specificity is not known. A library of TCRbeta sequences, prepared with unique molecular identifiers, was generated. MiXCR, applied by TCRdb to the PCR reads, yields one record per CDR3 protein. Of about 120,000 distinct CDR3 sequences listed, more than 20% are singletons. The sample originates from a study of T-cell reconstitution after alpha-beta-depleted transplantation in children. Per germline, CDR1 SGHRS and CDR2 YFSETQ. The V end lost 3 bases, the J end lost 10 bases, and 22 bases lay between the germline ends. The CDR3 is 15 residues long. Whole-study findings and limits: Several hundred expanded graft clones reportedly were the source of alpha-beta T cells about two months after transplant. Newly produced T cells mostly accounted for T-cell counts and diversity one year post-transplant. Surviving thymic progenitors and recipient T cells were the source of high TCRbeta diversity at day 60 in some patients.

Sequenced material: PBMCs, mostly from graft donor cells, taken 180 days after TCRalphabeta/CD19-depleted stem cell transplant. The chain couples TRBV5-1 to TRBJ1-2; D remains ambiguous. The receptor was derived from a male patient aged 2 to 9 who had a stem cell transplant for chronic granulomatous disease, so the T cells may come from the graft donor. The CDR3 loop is CASSSPGRELAVYTF. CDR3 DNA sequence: TGCGCCAGCAGCTCACCTGGCCGGGAGCTCGCTGTCTACACCTTC. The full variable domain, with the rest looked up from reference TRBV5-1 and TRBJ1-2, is KAGVTQTPRYLIKTRGQQVTLSCSPISGHRSVSWYQQTPGQGLQFLFEYFSETQRNKGNFPGRFSGRQFSNSRSEMNVSTLELGDSALYLCASSSPGRELAVYTFGSGTRLTVV.